The 30 T cell receptor beta chains below were found in one sample sequenced in a study of T cell responses to AZD1222 COVID-19 vaccine. Assay: immunoSEQ multiplex PCR; the TCRdb copy retains only in-frame clones and omits some. This table holds around 140,000 clones, 80% to 90% found once. The source was peripheral blood, collected on day 0 of AZD1222 vaccination. The receptors derive from an adult in good health.

This chain uses TRBV12-3 or TRBV12-4 with TRBJ1-1; D unclear. The length of the CDR3 is 12 residues. Trimming shortened V by 2 bases and J by 3 bases, and 4 bases separated the two germline ends. The CDR3 loop reads CASSLWDTEAFF. The DNA for the CDR3 is TGTGCCAGCAGTTTATGGGACACTGAAGCTTTCTTT.

The rearrangement uses TRBV11-2 and TRBJ2-7, with D possibly matching TRBD2 (6 bases). The germline V gene has CDR1 SGHAT and CDR2 FQNNGV. The V gene lost 2 bases and the J gene lost 2 bases, with 10 bases spanning the gap. The CDR3 is 14 amino acids. The CDR3 coding sequence is TGTGCCAGCAGCTTATATGCGGGGCCCTACGAGCAGTACTTC. It specifies CASSLYAGPYEQYF.

The rearrangement links TRBV5-1 to TRBJ2-2; TRBD1 matches 8 bases. The CDR3 contains 17 residues. Unmatched junction bases numbered 4, after V lost 0 bases and J lost 0 bases. The germline gives CDR1 SGHRS, CDR2 YFSETQ. The CDR3 protein is CASSLDRGRANTGELFF. The CDR3, as DNA: TGCGCCAGCAGCTTGGACAGGGGGAGAGCGAACACCGGGGAGCTGTTTTTT.

This sequence joins TRBV29-1 and TRBJ1-1; D ambiguous. Trimming pared 3 bases from V and 3 bases from J, leaving 11 bases between. The CDR3 is made up of 13 amino acids. Germline CDR1 is SQVTM and CDR2 is ANQGSEA. DNA of the CDR3: TGCAGCGTTGAGGGAAATCGGGACACTGAAGCTTTCTTT. Its protein product is CSVEGNRDTEAFF.

V gene TRBV12-3 or TRBV12-4 combines with J gene TRBJ2-7; no clear D gene. The V gene lost 6 bases and the J gene lost 1 base, with 4 bases spanning the gap. The length of the CDR3 is 11 residues. Here the CDR3 DNA reads TGTGCCAGCAGGGGATCCTACGAGCAGTACTTC. Translating gives CASRGSYEQYF.

The chain recombines TRBV12-5 with TRBJ1-5, with D uncertain. The V gene's germline CDR1 is LGHNT and CDR2 FRNRAP. This CDR3 spans 17 amino acids. V was cut by 5 bases and J by 1 base, with 18 bases left in between. This CDR3 reads CASGQLVGVGSNQPQHF. The CDR3 DNA follows: TGTGCTAGTGGTCAGCTCGTCGGCGTGGGGAGCAATCAGCCCCAGCATTTT. Combining the CDR3 with reference TRBV12-5 and TRBJ1-5 gives the whole variable domain DARVTQTPRHKVTEMGQEVTMRCQPILGHNTVFWYRQTMMQGLELLAYFRNRAPLDDSGMPKDRFSAEMPDATLATLKIQPSEPRDSAVYFCASGQLVGVGSNQPQHFGDGTRLSIL.

The genes are TRBV2 and TRBJ1-4, with 8 bases aligning to TRBD1. J gave up 4 bases and V 5 bases, and 6 bases lay outside the gene matches. The germline V gene encodes CDR1 SNHLY and CDR2 FYNNEI. CDR3 length: 15 amino acids. The CDR3 nucleotides read TGTGCCAGCAGTCGGGACAGGTTTTATAATGAAAAACTGTTTTTT. Translating gives CASSRDRFYNEKLFF.

The chain joins TRBV3-1 (or the pseudogene TRBV3-2) to TRBJ2-7; D perhaps matches TRBD1 (6 bases). Germline V CDR1 and CDR2: LGHDT, YNNKEL (reference sequence). This CDR3 is 15 amino acids long. V shed 1 base and J shed 2 bases, with 12 bases lying between them. The CDR3 region is CASSQGLTGPYEQYF. CDR3 nucleotides: TGTGCCAGCAGCCAAGGGTTGACAGGCCCCTACGAGCAGTACTTC.

The V gene is TRBV2, the J gene TRBJ1-5, with 10 positions matching TRBD1. CDR1 and CDR2 (germline): SNHLY, FYNNEI. CDR3 length: 13 residues. The J segment lost 7 bases and the V segment lost 8 bases, leaving 5 bases of the junction unmatched. The CDR3 DNA follows: TGTGCCAGCCACGGGACAGGGGACCAGCCCCAGCATTTT. Protein: CASHGTGDQPQHF.

This chain connects TRBV11-2 to TRBJ1-4, with D perhaps matching TRBD1 (6 bases). The CDR3 sequence is 16 residues long. Looked up from germline, CDR1 is SGHAT and CDR2 is FQNNGV. With 5 bases removed from V and 0 bases from J, the gap between germline ends came to 13 bases. The chain's CDR3 is CASSPGQFATNEKLFF. CDR3 nucleotides: TGTGCCAGCAGCCCCGGACAGTTTGCAACTAATGAAAAACTGTTTTTT.

The V and J genes are TRBV2 and TRBJ1-5, with D unclear. The CDR3 is made up of 15 amino acids. V lost 3 bases and J 4 bases, leaving 13 bases between the germline ends. Per germline, CDR1 SNHLY and CDR2 FYNNEI. The CDR3 here is CASSDGSIRNQPQHF. Written as DNA, the CDR3 is TGTGCCAGCAGTGATGGTTCTATTAGGAATCAGCCCCAGCATTTT.

The V and J genes are TRBV4-1 and TRBJ1-1, with unresolved D. The CDR3 is made up of 13 amino acids. The V gene's germline CDR1 is MGHRA and CDR2 YSYEKL. Trimming took off 4 bases at V and 7 bases at J, with 13 bases between the two ends. Here the CDR3 reads CASSPVRGGEAFF. In nucleotides, the CDR3 is TGCGCCAGCAGCCCAGTCCGGGGAGGTGAAGCTTTCTTT.

The sample holds a few counts of this clone. The gene calls are TRBV10-1 and TRBJ2-3, with 8 bases that match TRBD2. Germline CDR1 reads WNHNN; CDR2 reads SYGVQD (reference sequence). The CDR3 consists of 15 residues. V was clipped by 6 bases and J by 2 bases; unmatched bases: 7. CDR3 sequence (DNA): TGCGCCAGCAGACTTACTAGCGGCCCCACAGATACGCAGTATTTT. Residues: CASRLTSGPTDTQYF.

The rearrangement uses TRBV7-9 and TRBJ2-2; maybe TRBD2 (5 bases). V lost 8 bases, J lost 7 bases, and 17 bases lay in between. The CDR3 extends over 14 amino acids. Germline-derived CDR1 and CDR2 are SEHNR and FQNEAQ (reference sequence). In nucleotides, the CDR3 is TGTGCCAGCTCCGTCGTCGGGGATGACGGGGAGCTGTTTTTT. Its protein is CASSVVGDDGELFF.

The chain couples TRBV13 to TRBJ2-7; perhaps TRBD1 as D (6 bases). This CDR3 region has 14 residues. Germline CDR1 reads PRHDT; CDR2 reads FYEKMQ (reference sequence). V lost 6 bases to trimming and J lost 3 bases, with 15 bases between them. The CDR3 sequence is CASRLQGRGYEQYF. The CDR3 DNA sequence: TGTGCCAGCAGGCTACAGGGAAGAGGCTACGAGCAGTACTTC.

V is TRBV6-5 and J is TRBJ1-5; TRBD1 might be the D (5 bases). V lost 5 bases, J lost 6 bases, and 11 bases lay in between. Germline V gene lookup returns CDR1 MNHEY and CDR2 SVGAGI. The CDR3 sequence is 13 residues long. In nucleotides, the CDR3 is TGTGCCAGCAGTATGGGGGTAGGTCAGCCCCAGCATTTT. Its protein is CASSMGVGQPQHF.

CDR3 amino acids: CASSLGGTQLEQFF. The CDR3 DNA reads as TGTGCCAGCAGCTTAGGAGGGACTCAGCTTGAGCAGTTCTTC. The V call is TRBV11-3, the J call TRBJ2-1; TRBD2 might be the D (6 bases). The germline gives CDR1 SGHNT, CDR2 YENEEA. Trimming took off 1 base at V and 9 bases at J, with 13 bases between the two ends. The CDR3 runs to 14 residues.

The V call is TRBV27, the J call TRBJ1-5; possible D gene TRBD1, 5 bases. The CDR3 is made up of 12 amino acids. Trimming cost V 9 bases and J 7 bases, with 13 bases left between them. Per the germline V gene, CDR1 is MNHEY and CDR2 is SMNVEV (reference sequence). Written as DNA, the CDR3 is TGTGCCAGTCCAGGGATTTTACAGCCCCAGCATTTT. Its protein product is CASPGILQPQHF.

The rearrangement uses TRBV5-1 and TRBJ1-1; 7 positions agree with TRBD1. Germline loops: CDR1 SGHRS, CDR2 YFSETQ. This CDR3 is built from 15 residues. J lost 4 bases, V lost 0 bases, and 6 bases had no gene match. The CDR3 loop is CASSLEGGGGTEAFF. As DNA, the CDR3 is TGCGCCAGCAGCTTGGAAGGGGGCGGTGGCACTGAAGCTTTCTTT.

The rearrangement links TRBV2 to TRBJ1-6; D remains ambiguous. Between the trimmed V and J ends, which lost 1 base and 16 bases, there was a span of 11 bases. The CDR3 spans 12 residues. From germline, CDR1 is SNHLY and CDR2 FYNNEI. The chain's CDR3 is CASSEGPEALHF. The DNA of the CDR3 is TGTGCCAGCAGTGAAGGGCCGGAGGCTCTCCACTTT. The full variable domain, with the rest looked up from reference TRBV2 and TRBJ1-6, is EPEVTQTPSHQVTQMGQEVILRCVPISNHLYFYWYRQILGQKVEFLVSFYNNEISEKSEIFDDQFSVERPDGSNFTLKIRSTKLEDSAMYFCASSEGPEALHFGNGTRLTVT.

The chain uses TRBV27 and TRBJ1-5; the match to TRBD1 covers 8 bases. Trimming took 6 bases from V and 0 from J; bases not matched to a gene: 16. Germline-derived CDR1 and CDR2 are MNHEY and SMNVEV (reference sequence). The CDR3 totals 19 residues. CDR3 sequence reads: CASSLRGLMEWVSNQPQHF. The DNA of the CDR3 is TGTGCCAGCAGCCTCAGGGGGCTAATGGAATGGGTTAGCAATCAGCCCCAGCATTTT.

V usage is TRBV5-5 and J usage is TRBJ1-1; D might be TRBD1 (6 bases). Trimming left V 5 bases short and J 11 bases short, with 25 bases between. The CDR3 consists of 15 residues. Germline assignment: CDR1 SGHKS and CDR2 YYEKEE (reference sequence). CDR3 protein: CASSLTLGAWLPAFF. The CDR3, as DNA: TGTGCCAGCAGTCTGACTCTGGGGGCTTGGCTTCCGGCTTTCTTT.

The CDR3 DNA reads TGCGCCAGCAGGGAGCCCGGGGAGCTGTTTTTT. Translated, it gives CASREPGELFF. The chain carries TRBV10-2 and TRBJ2-2; D is unresolved. The CDR3 spans 11 residues. The V end was cut by 6 bases, the J end by 6 bases, with 5 bases between. The germline CDR1 and CDR2 sequences are WSHSY and SAAADI.

This chain uses TRBV13 with TRBJ2-1; TRBD2 agrees at 8 bases. The germline V gene encodes CDR1 PRHDT and CDR2 FYEKMQ (reference sequence). The V gene end was trimmed by 5 bases and the J gene end by 3 bases; junction bases not matched to a gene: 12. The CDR3 length is 17 residues. The CDR3 coding sequence is TGTGCCAGCAGCACCTCATTGCGGAGCGGGGGCTACAATGAGCAGTTCTTC. It is translated as CASSTSLRSGGYNEQFF.

The chain uses TRBV3-1 (or the pseudogene TRBV3-2) and TRBJ2-7; 9 positions agree with TRBD1. Trimming took 3 bases from V and 2 from J; bases not matched to a gene: 2. The germline gives CDR1 LGHDT, CDR2 YNNKEL (reference sequence). The CDR3 totals 14 residues. The CDR3 sequence is CASSHRDRAYEQYF. As DNA, the CDR3 is TGTGCCAGCAGCCACCGGGACAGGGCCTACGAGCAGTACTTC.

This chain joins TRBV5-4 and TRBJ2-5; 9 nucleotides agree with TRBD1. J gave up 3 bases and V 2 bases, and 8 bases lay outside the gene matches. The CDR3 sequence is 16 residues long. CDR1 is SGHNT and CDR2 is YYREEE in the germline V gene (reference sequence). The CDR3 DNA reads TGTGCCAGCAGCTTCCCTACGGACAGGGGTAAAGAGACCCAGTACTTC. It translates to CASSFPTDRGKETQYF. Filled out from reference TRBV5-4 and TRBJ2-5, the complete variable domain reads ETGVTQSPTHLIKTRGQQVTLRCSSQSGHNTVSWYQQALGQGPQFIFQYYREEENGRGNFPPRFSGLQFPNYSSELNVNALELDDSALYLCASSFPTDRGKETQYFGPGTRLLVL.

The chain recombines TRBV27 with TRBJ2-5, with 9 bases aligning to TRBD2. Germline CDR1 and CDR2: MNHEY and SMNVEV (reference sequence). V was pared by 2 bases and J by 2 bases, with 3 bases of the junction left unmatched. The CDR3 sequence is 15 residues long. CDR3 protein: CASSLGAGGQETQYF. The CDR3 nucleotides read TGTGCCAGCAGTTTAGGAGCGGGGGGACAAGAGACCCAGTACTTC.

This clone has only a few counts. The chain couples TRBV7-9 to TRBJ1-1; D call uncertain. The germline V gene encodes CDR1 SEHNR and CDR2 FQNEAQ (reference sequence). The germline V and J ends were trimmed by 4 bases and 0 bases, with 9 bases remaining between them. The CDR3 has 14 amino acids. The CDR3 DNA sequence: TGTGCCAGCAGCTCCTCAGGAATGAACACTGAAGCTTTCTTT. The encoded protein is CASSSSGMNTEAFF. The variable domain in full, completed from reference TRBV7-9 and TRBJ1-1, reads DTGVSQNPRHKITKRGQNVTFRCDPISEHNRLYWYRQTLGQGPEFLTYFQNEAQLEKSRLLSDRFSAERPKGSFSTLEIQRTEQGDSAMYLCASSSSGMNTEAFFGQGTRLTVV.

The chain links TRBV3-1 (or the pseudogene TRBV3-2) to TRBJ1-6; D is ambiguous. CDR3 size: 13 residues. Looked up from germline, CDR1 is LGHDT and CDR2 is YNNKEL (reference sequence). V shed 3 bases and J shed 5 bases, with 5 bases lying between them. CDR3: CASSQLNNSPLHF. CDR3 bases: TGTGCCAGCAGCCAGTTAAATAATTCACCCCTCCACTTT.

The V gene is TRBV5-1, the J gene TRBJ1-1; 9 bases map to TRBD1. The CDR3 is 15 residues long. In germline, CDR1 is SGHRS, CDR2 YFSETQ. The V segment lost 0 bases and the J segment 4 bases; nucleotides outside the gene matches: 4. CDR3 residues: CASSLASGQGTEAFF. The DNA of the CDR3 is TGCGCCAGCAGCTTGGCGTCGGGACAGGGCACTGAAGCTTTCTTT.